This entry features one T cell receptor beta chain sequence. The target antigen is unknown. This specimen comes from a study of a mutant IDH1 vaccine in newly diagnosed glioma. Study at large: The sex distribution of treated patients was around 60% male and 37.5% female, with a mean age of 40.4 years. Weeks 35 and 47 hosted visits V12 and V13, respectively. Previous treatment comprised radiotherapy, temozolomide, or both, mostly both.

The time point: week 47, end of study. The investigators gave 300 ug of mutant IDH1 20-mer peptide in each vaccine dose, together with topical imiquimod. Whole-study results and caveats: Of the patients, 85% to 95% had vaccine-induced immune responses.

The protocol was immunoSEQ multiplex PCR, while the TCRdb copy is restricted to in-frame clones and leaves out a portion. There are about 50,000 clones in the sample; over 60% occur only once, and over 4.5% lies in the top ten. V lost 4 bases and J lost 7, with 12 bases in between. The CDR3 contains 13 residues. Germline V gene data show CDR1 as SGHDT and CDR2 as YYEEEE. The source was PBMCs, collected from a glioma patient whose treatment included an IDH1 peptide vaccine. This TCR was recovered from a woman between 40 and 55 years old with glioma. Some clones in this sample may be carry-over from other donors' samples. The V gene is TRBV5-6, the J gene TRBJ1-3; D ambiguous. Here the CDR3 reads CASSEAGENTIYF. Here the CDR3 DNA reads TGTGCCAGCAGCGAGGCAGGAGAGAACACCATATATTTT. Complete variable domain (other parts from reference TRBV5-6 and TRBJ1-3): DAGVTQSPTHLIKTRGQQVTLRCSPKSGHDTVSWYQQALGQGPQFIFQYYEEEERQRGNFPDRFSGHQFPNYSSELNVNALLLGDSALYLCASSEAGENTIYFGEGSWLTVV.